Shown below are 10 T cell receptor beta chains from a single sample sequenced in a study of vaccination and CD4 T cells after COVID-19. The antigens for these receptors are not known. The treatment here: approximately nine-day PBMC culture with coronavirus spike peptide pools or control peptides (ViraFEST assay). The assay that was used to sequence DNA from cultured CD4+ T cells was the Oncomine TCR Beta short-read assay. TCRdb reprocessed the PCR reads with MiXCR, giving one entry per CDR3 protein. The table shows around 15,000 distinct CDR3 sequences, with under 75% occurring only once. Sequences were obtained from CD4+ T cells from blood, cultured in vitro. Receptors originate from a human donor who had recovered from COVID-19.

The chain combines TRBV6-5 with TRBJ2-3; weak D call: TRBD2 (6 bases). Trimming took 0 bases from V and 5 from J, leaving 21 bases between them. This CDR3 contains 18 residues. Germline CDR1 reads MNHEY; CDR2 reads SVGAGI. CDR3 nucleotides: TGTGCCAGCAGTTACTCGATATTTTCTAGCGCAAAGAGAGATACGCAGTATTTT. It translates to CASSYSIFSSAKRDTQYF.

The chain carries TRBV20-1 and TRBJ1-1, with 11 bases identical to TRBD1. The V segment lost 4 bases and the J segment 4 bases; nucleotides outside the gene matches: 5. CDR3 length: 14 residues. From germline, CDR1 is DFQATT and CDR2 SNEGSKA (reference sequence). Written as DNA, the CDR3 is TGCAGTGCTAAAACCGGGACAGGGGGCACTGAAGCTTTCTTT. Amino acids: CSAKTGTGGTEAFF.

CDR3 in amino acids: CASSEARGPYGYTF. CDR3 sequence (DNA): TGTGCCAGCAGTGAAGCGCGAGGGCCCTATGGCTACACCTTC. The chain combines TRBV6-1 with TRBJ1-2, with D hard to call. Trimming took 0 bases from V and 4 from J, leaving 9 bases between them. The CDR3 loop spans 14 amino acids. The germline V gene encodes CDR1 MNHNS and CDR2 SASEGT.

This clonotype was detected a few times. This chain links TRBV27 with TRBJ1-5; D remains unclear. Germline CDR1 MNHEY, CDR2 SMNVEV (reference sequence). Between the trimmed V and J ends, which lost 2 bases and 5 bases, there was a span of 7 bases. This CDR3 has 13 amino acids. The DNA of the CDR3 is TGTGCCAGCAGTTTACTGTGGGATCAGCCCCAGCATTTT. It codes for CASSLLWDQPQHF.

The chain links TRBV28 to TRBJ1-2; weak D call: TRBD1 (5 bases). CDR1 is MDHEN, CDR2 SYDVKM, per germline. Trimming cost V 1 base and J 13 bases, with 16 bases left between them. CDR3 length: 13 residues. The CDR3 region is CASSLFGTARVTF. CDR3 coding DNA: TGTGCCAGCAGTTTATTCGGGACGGCTCGCGTCACCTTC.

The CDR3 nucleotides are TGCAGTGCCCCCTTGGGGACAGGGAGCAATGAGCAGTTCTTC. It is translated as CSAPLGTGSNEQFF. The V gene is TRBV20-1, the J gene TRBJ2-1; 9 bases fit TRBD1. The trim removed 6 bases at V and 6 bases at J, leaving 9 bases unmatched. This CDR3 is built from 14 residues. From germline, CDR1 is DFQATT and CDR2 SNEGSKA (reference sequence).

The gene calls are TRBV19 and TRBJ1-5; no reliable D call. V was pared by 3 bases and J by 4 bases, with 7 bases between. This CDR3 spans 13 amino acids. In germline, CDR1 is LNHDA, CDR2 SQIVND (reference sequence). The CDR3: CASSISQNQPQHF. Written as DNA, the CDR3 is TGTGCCAGTAGTATTTCCCAAAATCAGCCCCAGCATTTT.

This clonotype showed up just a few times. The CDR3 sequence is CASSYSQGLQQYF. CDR3 DNA: TGTGCCAGCAGTTACTCCCAGGGATTACAGCAGTACTTC. This chain links TRBV6-5 with TRBJ2-7; TRBD1 is a possible D gene (5 bases). This CDR3 spans 13 amino acids. Germline-derived CDR1 and CDR2 are MNHEY and SVGAGI. V was clipped by 0 bases and J by 8 bases, with 11 bases between them.

The chain carries TRBV7-9 and TRBJ2-2; D possibly corresponds to TRBD2 (6 bases). The V gene lost 9 bases and the J gene lost 2 bases, with 13 bases spanning the gap. The CDR3 has 14 residues. CDR1 SEHNR and CDR2 FQNEAQ come from the germline V gene (reference sequence). The CDR3, as DNA: TGTGCCAGTTTGGAGGGAGTCAACACCGGGGAGCTGTTTTTT. Amino acid sequence: CASLEGVNTGELFF. Full variable domain (remainder filled in from reference TRBV7-9 and TRBJ2-2): DTGVSQNPRHKITKRGQNVTFRCDPISEHNRLYWYRQTLGQGPEFLTYFQNEAQLEKSRLLSDRFSAERPKGSFSTLEIQRTEQGDSAMYLCASLEGVNTGELFFGEGSRLTVL.

This clonotype was recorded only once. The genes are TRBV7-9 and TRBJ2-2; D may be TRBD2 (6 bases). Deletions cut 0 bases from V and 6 bases from J, with 17 bases between. The CDR3 has 17 residues. Germline-derived CDR1 and CDR2 are SEHNR and FQNEAQ (reference sequence). CDR3 nucleotides: TGTGCCAGCAGCTTAGCAGCAGGTCTTTCGGGGGCCGGGGAGCTGTTTTTT. Protein sequence: CASSLAAGLSGAGELFF.